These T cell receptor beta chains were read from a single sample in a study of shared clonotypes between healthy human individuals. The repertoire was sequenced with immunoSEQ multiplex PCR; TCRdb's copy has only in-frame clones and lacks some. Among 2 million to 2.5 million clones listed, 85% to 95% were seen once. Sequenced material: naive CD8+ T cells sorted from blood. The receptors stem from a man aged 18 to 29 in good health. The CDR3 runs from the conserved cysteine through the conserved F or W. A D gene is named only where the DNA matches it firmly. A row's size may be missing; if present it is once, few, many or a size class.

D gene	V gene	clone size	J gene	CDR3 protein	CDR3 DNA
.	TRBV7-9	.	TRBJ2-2	CASSQNLGVGELFF	TGTGCCAGCAGCCAAAATCTTGGTGTCGGGGAGCTGTTTTTT
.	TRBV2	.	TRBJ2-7	CASSQGNRDKFYEQYF	TGTGCCAGCAGTCAGGGCAACCGGGACAAGTTCTACGAGCAGTACTTC
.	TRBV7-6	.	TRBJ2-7	CASSSTGSYEQYF	TGTGCCAGCAGCTCCACGGGCTCCTACGAGCAGTACTTC
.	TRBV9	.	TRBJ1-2	CASSGPTGYNYGYTF	TGTGCCAGCAGCGGCCCGACGGGTTATAACTATGGCTACACCTTC
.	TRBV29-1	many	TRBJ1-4	CSVAGTNEKLFF	TGCAGCGTGGCAGGGACCAATGAAAAACTGTTTTTT
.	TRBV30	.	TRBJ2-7	CAWTDRISYEQYF	TGTGCCTGGACCGACAGGATCTCCTACGAGCAGTACTTC
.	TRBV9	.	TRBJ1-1	CASSVSGTNTEAFF	TGTGCCAGCAGCGTCTCAGGGACGAACACTGAAGCTTTCTTT
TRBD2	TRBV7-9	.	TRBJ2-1	CASSLGWGTSDNEQFF	TGTGCCAGCAGCTTAGGTTGGGGCACTAGCGATAATGAGCAGTTCTTC
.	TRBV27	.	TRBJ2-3	CASSLLGGNTDTQYF	TGTGCCAGCAGTTTATTGGGGGGTAACACAGATACGCAGTATTTT
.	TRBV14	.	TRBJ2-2	CASSQEWTANTGELFF	TGTGCCAGCAGCCAAGAGTGGACAGCGAACACCGGGGAGCTGTTTTTT
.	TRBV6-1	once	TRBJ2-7	CASSVRKGGSSYEQYF	TGTGCCAGCAGTGTTCGCAAGGGAGGAAGCTCCTACGAGCAGTACTTC
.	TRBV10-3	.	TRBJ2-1	CAISESRGHSYNEQFF	TGTGCCATCAGTGAGTCGCGGGGTCACTCCTACAATGAGCAGTTCTTC
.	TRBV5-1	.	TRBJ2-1	CASSFRRGGTYNEQFF	TGCGCCAGCAGCTTTCGCCGGGGAGGTACCTACAATGAGCAGTTCTTC
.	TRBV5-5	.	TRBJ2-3	CASSSGGQGGTDTQYF	TGTGCCAGCAGCTCCGGGGGGCAGGGAGGCACAGATACGCAGTATTTT
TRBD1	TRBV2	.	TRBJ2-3	CASSETTGTGATDTQYF	TGTGCCAGCAGTGAGACAACCGGGACAGGGGCCACGGATACGCAGTATTTT
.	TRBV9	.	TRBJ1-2	CASSVGGPYGYTF	TGTGCCAGCAGCGTGGGCGGACCCTATGGCTACACCTTC
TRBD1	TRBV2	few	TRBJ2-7	CASRALGGRVPYEQYF	TGTGCCAGCAGGGCTCTAGGGGGCAGGGTACCCTACGAGCAGTACTTC
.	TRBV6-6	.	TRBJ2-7	CASSYGGAGFEQYF	TGTGCCAGCAGTTACGGCGGGGCCGGCTTCGAGCAGTACTTC
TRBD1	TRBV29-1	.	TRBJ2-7	CSVGTGANYEQYF	TGCAGCGTCGGGACAGGAGCTAACTACGAGCAGTACTTC
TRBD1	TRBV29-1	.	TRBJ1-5	CSGPDRAEGNQPQHF	TGCAGCGGACCTGACAGGGCAGAAGGCAATCAGCCCCAGCATTTT
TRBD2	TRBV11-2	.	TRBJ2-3	CASSLDYAGGEADTQYF	TGTGCCAGCAGCTTAGATTACGCGGGGGGCGAGGCAGATACGCAGTATTTT
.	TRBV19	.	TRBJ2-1	CASKWAVGVVYEQFF	TGTGCCAGTAAGTGGGCAGTAGGGGTGGTCTATGAGCAGTTCTTC
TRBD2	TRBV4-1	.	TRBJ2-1	CASRRNPTSGSGNEQFF	TGCGCCAGCAGGCGGAACCCGACTAGCGGGAGTGGAAATGAGCAGTTCTTC
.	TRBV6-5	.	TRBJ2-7	CASSILGNSYEQYF	TGTGCCAGCAGTATCCTGGGCAACTCCTACGAGCAGTACTTC
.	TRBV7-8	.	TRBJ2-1	CASSLEEGVDEQFF	TGTGCCAGCAGCTTAGAGGAGGGGGTTGATGAGCAGTTCTTC
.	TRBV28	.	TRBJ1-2	CASSRPGVGGDGYTF	TGTGCCAGCAGTCGCCCGGGCGTGGGGGGAGATGGCTACACCTTC
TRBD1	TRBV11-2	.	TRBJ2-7	CASSAPGQSYYEQYF	TGTGCCAGCAGCGCCCCGGGACAGAGCTACTACGAGCAGTACTTC
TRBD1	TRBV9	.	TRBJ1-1	CASSYLTGREAFF	TGTGCCAGCAGTTACCTGACAGGGCGTGAAGCTTTCTTT
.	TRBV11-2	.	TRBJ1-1	CASSLGGVNTEAFF	TGTGCCAGCAGCTTAGGGGGCGTGAACACTGAAGCTTTCTTT
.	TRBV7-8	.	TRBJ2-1	CASSPLRGNEQFF	TGTGCCAGCAGCCCCCTTCGGGGGAATGAGCAGTTCTTC
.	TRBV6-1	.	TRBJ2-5	CASSEAWAVTSGETQYF	TGTGCCAGCAGTGAAGCTTGGGCGGTGACCAGCGGAGAGACCCAGTACTTC
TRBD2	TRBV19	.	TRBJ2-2	CASWNSGTSGRINTGELFF	TGTGCCAGCTGGAACTCCGGGACTAGCGGGAGGATCAACACCGGGGAGCTGTTTTTT
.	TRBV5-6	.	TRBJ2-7	CASSFGTAFYEQYF	TGTGCCAGCAGCTTTGGGACGGCCTTTTACGAGCAGTACTTC
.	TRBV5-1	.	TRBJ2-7	CASSFTRDSGSEQYF	TGCGCCAGCAGCTTTACCCGGGACTCGGGATCCGAGCAGTACTTC
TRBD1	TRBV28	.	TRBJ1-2	CASRTRQGVYYGYTF	TGTGCCAGCAGGACAAGACAGGGTGTCTACTATGGCTACACCTTC
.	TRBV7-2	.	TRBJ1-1	CASSLVGGTVYTEAFF	TGTGCCAGCAGCTTAGTGGGGGGGACTGTGTACACTGAAGCTTTCTTT
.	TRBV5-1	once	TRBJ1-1	CASSSRNTEAFF	TGCGCCAGCAGCTCCAGGAACACTGAAGCTTTCTTT
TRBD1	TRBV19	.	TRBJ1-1	CASGTGGNTEAFF	TGTGCCAGCGGAACAGGGGGTAACACTGAAGCTTTCTTT
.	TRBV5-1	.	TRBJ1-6	CASSLGDGNSPLHF	TGCGCCAGCAGCTTAGGGGATGGCAATTCACCCCTCCACTTT
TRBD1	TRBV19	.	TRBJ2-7	CASSIGTGDLFPYEQYF	TGTGCCAGTAGTATCGGGACAGGGGATCTATTTCCCTACGAGCAGTACTTC
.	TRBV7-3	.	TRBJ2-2	CASSLTRRGTDTGELFF	TGTGCCAGCAGCTTAACCCGGCGCGGCACTGACACCGGGGAGCTGTTTTTT
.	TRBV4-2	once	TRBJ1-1	CASSQGGYTEAFF	TGTGCCAGCAGCCAGGGGGGATATACTGAAGCTTTCTTT
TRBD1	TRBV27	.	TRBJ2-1	CASTPGQGSGNEQFF	TGTGCCAGCACCCCGGGACAGGGTTCGGGTAATGAGCAGTTCTTC
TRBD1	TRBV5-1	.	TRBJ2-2	CASSLRGPGELFF	TGCGCCAGCAGCTTAAGGGGGCCCGGGGAGCTGTTTTTT
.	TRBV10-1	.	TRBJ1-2	CASSEDPTGWTGYTF	TGCGCCAGCAGTGAGGACCCTACAGGGTGGACGGGCTACACCTTC
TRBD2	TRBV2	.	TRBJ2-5	CASSQAGGETQYF	TGTGCCAGCAGTCAAGCGGGGGGAGAGACCCAGTACTTC
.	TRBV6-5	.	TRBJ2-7	CASSYGVTSYEQYF	TGTGCCAGCAGTTACGGGGTGACCTCCTACGAGCAGTACTTC
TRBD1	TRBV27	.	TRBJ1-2	CASSTRQGLIYGYTF	TGTGCCAGCAGTACTCGACAGGGGTTGATCTATGGCTACACCTTC
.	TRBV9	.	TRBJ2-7	CASSVEGLPTYEQYF	TGTGCCAGCAGCGTAGAGGGACTTCCCACCTACGAGCAGTACTTC
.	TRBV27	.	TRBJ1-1	CASSLFWENTEAFF	TGTGCCAGCAGTTTATTTTGGGAGAACACTGAAGCTTTCTTT
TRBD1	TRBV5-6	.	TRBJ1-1	CASSPTGEEAFF	TGTGCCAGCAGCCCGACAGGGGAGGAAGCTTTCTTT
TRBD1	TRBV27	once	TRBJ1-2	CASSPGTDANYGYTF	TGTGCCAGCAGTCCCGGGACAGACGCTAACTATGGCTACACCTTC